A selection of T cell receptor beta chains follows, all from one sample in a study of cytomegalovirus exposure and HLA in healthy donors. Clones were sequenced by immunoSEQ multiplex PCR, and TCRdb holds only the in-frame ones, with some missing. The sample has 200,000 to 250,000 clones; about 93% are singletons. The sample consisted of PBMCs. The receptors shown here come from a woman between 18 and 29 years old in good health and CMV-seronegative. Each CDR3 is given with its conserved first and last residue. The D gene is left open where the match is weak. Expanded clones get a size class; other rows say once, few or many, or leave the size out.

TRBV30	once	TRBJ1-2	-	TGTGCCTGGAGTGCTGGGGAGTTTGGCTACACCTTC	CAWSAGEFGYTF
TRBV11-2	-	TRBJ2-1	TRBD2	TGTGCCAGCAGCTTACTAGCGGCACACTACAATGAGCAGTTCTTC	CASSLLAAHYNEQFF
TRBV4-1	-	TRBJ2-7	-	TGCGCCAGCAGCGGACTTATAAACGAGCAGTACTTC	CASSGLINEQYF
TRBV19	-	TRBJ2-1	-	TGTGCCAGTAGTCTCTCCACTGGCGGGACCTACAATGAGCAGTTCTTC	CASSLSTGGTYNEQFF
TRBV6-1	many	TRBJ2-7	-	TGTGCCAGCAGGAGGGACTTGGCGTCCGAGCAGTACTTC	CASRRDLASEQYF
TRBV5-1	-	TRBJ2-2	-	TGCGCCAGCGCATTACTGGTTTACGGGGAGCTGTTTTTT	CASALLVYGELFF
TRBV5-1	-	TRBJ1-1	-	TGCGCCAGCAGCTCCCTTATGACAGGACCGAACACTGAAGCTTTCTTT	CASSSLMTGPNTEAFF
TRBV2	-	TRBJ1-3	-	TGTGCCAGCATGCGGGGAAACACCATATATTTT	CASMRGNTIYF
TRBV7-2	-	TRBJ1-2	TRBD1	TGTGCCAGCAGCTTAGGTCGGACAGGGCATGGCTACACCTTC	CASSLGRTGHGYTF
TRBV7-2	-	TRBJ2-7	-	TGTGCCAGCAGCTTAGTCAGGGGGGCCTACGAGCAGTACTTC	CASSLVRGAYEQYF
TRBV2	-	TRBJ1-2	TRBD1	TGTGCCAGCAGGACAGACAGGGAATGGTATGGCTACACCTTC	CASRTDREWYGYTF
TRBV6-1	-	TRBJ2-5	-	TGTGCCAGCAGCCCCTCGTACCAAGAGACCCAGTACTTC	CASSPSYQETQYF
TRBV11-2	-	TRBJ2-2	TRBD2	TGTGCCAGCAGCCGTAGCGGGAGAGGGAACACCGGGGAGCTGTTTTTT	CASSRSGRGNTGELFF
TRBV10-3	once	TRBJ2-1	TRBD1	TGTGCCGTCGGGACAGTGGCATACAATGAGCAGTTCTTC	CAVGTVAYNEQFF
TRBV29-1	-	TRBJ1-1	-	TGCAGCGTTGTATCGCGGGGGCGAGTCACTGAAGCTTTCTTT	CSVVSRGRVTEAFF
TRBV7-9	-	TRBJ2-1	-	TGTGCCAGCAGCTTATTTAACTCGAGAGGCAATGAGCAGTTCTTC	CASSLFNSRGNEQFF
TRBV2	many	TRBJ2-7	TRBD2	TGTGCCAGCATGGCCGGGACTAGCGTTTCCTACGAGCAGTACTTC	CASMAGTSVSYEQYF
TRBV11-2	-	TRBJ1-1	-	TGTGCCAGCAGCTTATCGCAGGGTGTCAACACTGAAGCTTTCTTT	CASSLSQGVNTEAFF
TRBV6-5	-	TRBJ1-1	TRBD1	TGTGCCAGCAGTGATTCGACAGGGAGTACTGAAGCTTTCTTT	CASSDSTGSTEAFF
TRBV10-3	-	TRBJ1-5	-	TGTGCCATTCAGGGGACGCACAATCAGCCCCAGCATTTT	CAIQGTHNQPQHF
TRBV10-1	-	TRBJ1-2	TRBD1	TGCGCCAGCAGTGAATTTCGACAGGGCCCCAACTATGGCTACACCTTC	CASSEFRQGPNYGYTF
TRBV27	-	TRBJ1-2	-	TGTGCCAGCAGTTTAAATGGCCCGTATGGCTACACCTTC	CASSLNGPYGYTF